This T cell receptor beta chain was recorded in a study of tumor T cells in aggressive B-cell lymphoma. Using immunoSEQ multiplex PCR, the repertoire was profiled, and TCRdb retains in-frame clones only, with some absent. This table has about 3,900 clones, roughly 80% appearing once. A word on this clone: Germline and junction disagree at one end, which may indicate a read error.

Germline V gene sequence: CDR1 SNHLY, CDR2 FYNNEI. This CDR3 contains 12 residues. Sequencing was done on a sample of tumor tissue. The chain combines TRBV2 with TRBJ1-1, with D maybe TRBD1 (6 bases). The clonotype was recovered from an adult with diffuse large B cell lymphoma. The CDR3 sequence is CASAGGDGEAFF. Here the CDR3 DNA reads TGTGCCAGCGCGGGGGGCGACGGTGAAGCTTTTTTT.